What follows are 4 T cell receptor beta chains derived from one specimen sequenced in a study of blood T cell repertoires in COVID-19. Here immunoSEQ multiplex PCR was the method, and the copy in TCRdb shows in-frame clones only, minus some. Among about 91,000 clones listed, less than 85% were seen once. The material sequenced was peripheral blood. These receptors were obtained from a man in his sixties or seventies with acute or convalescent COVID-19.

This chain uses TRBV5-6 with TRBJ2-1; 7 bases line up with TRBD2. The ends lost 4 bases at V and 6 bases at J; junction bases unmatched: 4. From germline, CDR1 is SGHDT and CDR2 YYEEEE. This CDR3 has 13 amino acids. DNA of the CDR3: TGTGCCAGCAGCCCCGGCGGGGGCAATGAGCAGTTCTTC. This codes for CASSPGGGNEQFF.

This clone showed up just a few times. The DNA of the CDR3 is TGTGCCAGCAGTGAAGCGAGGACAGGGCCCTACAATGAGCAGTTCTTC. Its protein product is CASSEARTGPYNEQFF. V usage is TRBV6-1 and J usage is TRBJ2-1, with TRBD1 matching over 8 bases. V shed 0 bases and J 2 bases; nucleotides not matched to a gene: 3. This CDR3 spans 16 amino acids. Germline assignment: CDR1 MNHNS and CDR2 SASEGT.

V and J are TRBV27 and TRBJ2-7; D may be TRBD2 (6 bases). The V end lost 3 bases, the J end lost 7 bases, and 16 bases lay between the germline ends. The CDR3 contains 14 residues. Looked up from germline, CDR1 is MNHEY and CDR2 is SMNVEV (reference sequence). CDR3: CASSFKGDRGEQYF. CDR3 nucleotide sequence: TGTGCCAGCAGTTTTAAAGGGGATCGGGGGGAGCAGTACTTC.

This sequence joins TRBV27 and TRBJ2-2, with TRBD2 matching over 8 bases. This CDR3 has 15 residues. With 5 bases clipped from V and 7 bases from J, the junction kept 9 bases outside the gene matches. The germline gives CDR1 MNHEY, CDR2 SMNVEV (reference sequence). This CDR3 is CASSPGLVLGGELFF. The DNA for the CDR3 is TGTGCCAGCAGTCCGGGACTAGTTTTGGGCGGGGAGCTGTTTTTT.